The 18 T cell receptor beta chains below all came from one sample that was sequenced in a study of cytomegalovirus exposure and HLA in healthy donors (dated by TCRdb to 2015 to 2018). Libraries were made using the immunoSEQ multiplex PCR assay. For the multiplex PCR, a mixture combining 60 forward primers for TCR Vbeta segments and 13 reverse primers for TCR Jbeta segments was used. As stored in TCRdb, this immuneACCESS dataset retains in-frame rearrangements with V and J assigned. A fraction of the clones does not appear; measured against another copy, unresolved V genes explain less than half of the discrepancy, and the remainder lacks a known reason. The sample profile shows 150,000 to 200,000 clones; about four fifths of them were found once. The top ten constitute 0.26% of the sample. Input material: PBMCs. These receptors were obtained from a boy aged 5-17 years in good health and CMV-seronegative.

The genes are TRBV6-1 and TRBJ2-7, with D possibly TRBD1 on 7 matching bases. Trimming removed 3 bases at V and 5 bases at J, with 20 bases between. The germline V gene has CDR1 MNHNS and CDR2 SASEGT. The CDR3 consists of 16 residues. CDR3 region: CASSEFRGGGFHEQYF. The CDR3 DNA reads as TGTGCCAGCAGTGAGTTCCGAGGAGGGGGCTTTCACGAGCAGTACTTC.

V usage is TRBV6-5 and J usage is TRBJ2-5, with TRBD2 matching over 9 bases. The CDR3 totals 15 residues. The junction had 7 bases not matched to a gene; V was cut back by 4 bases and J by 4 bases. The germline V gene has CDR1 MNHEY and CDR2 SVGAGI. The CDR3 loop reads CASSSVSGSRETQYF. The CDR3 coding sequence is TGTGCCAGCAGTTCAGTTAGCGGGAGTCGAGAGACCCAGTACTTC.

This clone was recorded once. The J gene is TRBJ2-1, the V gene TRBV27, with 9 nucleotides matching TRBD2. CDR3 length: 16 amino acids. Trimming cost V 6 bases and J 6 bases; bases outside gene matches: 12. Germline V gene lookup returns CDR1 MNHEY and CDR2 SMNVEV (reference sequence). DNA of the CDR3: TGTGCCAGCAGACGTGCCGGGCTAGCGGGAATCAATGAGCAGTTCTTC. Translating gives CASRRAGLAGINEQFF.

This clone was found a few times. The V gene is TRBV4-1, the J gene TRBJ2-3; 9 bases are shared with TRBD1. The V segment lost 4 bases and the J segment 2 bases; nucleotides outside the gene matches: 4. There are 15 residues in the CDR3. Looked up from germline, CDR1 is MGHRA and CDR2 is YSYEKL. CDR3 sequence reads: CASSPGTGNTDTQYF. Written as DNA, the CDR3 is TGCGCCAGCAGCCCCGGGACAGGGAACACAGATACGCAGTATTTT.

The count of this clone is one. This chain uses TRBV2 with TRBJ1-4; 9 bases agree with TRBD1. The CDR3 has 19 residues. The trim removed 2 bases at V and 5 bases at J, leaving 15 bases unmatched. Germline lookup yields CDR1 SNHLY and CDR2 FYNNEI. The CDR3, as DNA: TGTGCCAGCAGTGAATCTCGGACAGGGGCACCACGTAGGAATGAAAAACTGTTTTTT. Its protein is CASSESRTGAPRRNEKLFF.

This chain uses TRBV13 with TRBJ2-5, with 10 bases lining up with TRBD2. V was clipped by 5 bases and J by 3 bases; unmatched bases: 12. Per germline, CDR1 PRHDT and CDR2 FYEKMQ (reference sequence). The CDR3 contains 17 residues. CDR3 sequence reads: CASSPTAGGLVEETQYF. The CDR3 bases are TGTGCCAGCAGCCCAACAGCGGGGGGGCTTGTAGAAGAGACCCAGTACTTC.

The rearrangement uses TRBV18 and TRBJ2-5; a possible D gene is TRBD1 (5 bases). The V gene's germline CDR1 is KGHSH and CDR2 LQKENI. V shed 2 bases and J shed 5 bases, with 9 bases lying between them. CDR3 length: 13 residues. The CDR3 region is CASSPTGGETQYF. The CDR3 coding sequence is TGTGCCAGCTCACCAACAGGTGGCGAGACCCAGTACTTC.

This chain connects TRBV11-1 to TRBJ1-3; TRBD1 might be the D (6 bases). The CDR3 covers 16 residues. Trimming took off 4 bases at V and 0 bases at J, with 13 bases between the two ends. CDR1 is SGHAT, CDR2 FQDESV, per germline (reference sequence). In nucleotides, the CDR3 is TGTGCCAGCAGCTCGGGACACCCGAGCTCTGGAAACACCATATATTTT. Its protein product is CASSSGHPSSGNTIYF.

The chain has TRBV7-2 and TRBJ1-3, with a weak D call TRBD1 (5 bases). The CDR3 runs 15 residues. Germline CDR1 and CDR2: SGHTA and FQGNSA. V was clipped by 5 bases and J by 1 base, with 12 bases between them. CDR3 in amino acids: CASSKEGVSGNTIYF. DNA for the CDR3: TGTGCCAGCAGCAAAGAAGGGGTGTCTGGAAACACCATATATTTT.

This chain joins TRBV11-3 and TRBJ2-7; the D is unclear. The CDR3 is 13 residues long. The germline V and J ends were trimmed by 3 bases and 3 bases, with 9 bases remaining between them. Germline CDR1 and CDR2: SGHNT and YENEEA. This CDR3 reads CASSLKSHYEQYF. The CDR3 DNA is TGTGCCAGCAGCTTGAAGAGTCACTACGAGCAGTACTTC.

The chain employs TRBV7-6 and TRBJ2-1; the match to TRBD2 covers 13 bases. The CDR3 covers 19 residues. With 3 bases clipped from V and 9 bases from J, the junction kept 17 bases outside the gene matches. Per germline, CDR1 SGHVS and CDR2 FNYEAQ. The CDR3 here is CASSFQMAGLAGAFGEQFF. DNA of the CDR3: TGTGCCAGCAGCTTCCAAATGGCTGGACTAGCGGGGGCATTCGGTGAGCAGTTCTTC.

The rearrangement links TRBV30 to TRBJ1-2, with D maybe TRBD1 (6 bases). V gave up 2 bases and J gave up 4 bases, with 8 bases separating them. The CDR3 is 12 amino acids. Germline V gene data show CDR1 as GTSNPN and CDR2 as SVGIG (reference sequence). In nucleotides, the CDR3 is TGTGCCTGGAGTAGGGGGACCTATGGCTACACCTTC. This codes for CAWSRGTYGYTF.

The genes are TRBV7-3 and TRBJ1-2, with 8 bases that match TRBD1. Unmatched junction bases numbered 8, after V lost 5 bases and J lost 3 bases. The V gene's germline CDR1 is SGHTA and CDR2 FQGTGA. The CDR3 has 15 residues. This CDR3 is CASSQTGTGDYGYTF. DNA for the CDR3: TGTGCCAGCAGCCAAACCGGGACAGGAGACTATGGCTACACCTTC.

The chain links TRBV30 to TRBJ1-1, with no clear D. Germline loops: CDR1 GTSNPN, CDR2 SVGIG (reference sequence). This CDR3 is 15 amino acids long. Trimming pared 3 bases from V and 1 base from J, leaving 15 bases between. Here the CDR3 reads CAWSPVGGWNTEAFF. CDR3 nucleotide sequence: TGTGCCTGGAGCCCCGTGGGAGGGTGGAACACTGAAGCTTTCTTT.

This clone has just one count. The chain is built from TRBV29-1 and TRBJ2-5, with TRBD2 identical over 7 bases. The DNA matches TRBJ2-7 better at its end, which makes the J call doubtful. CDR3 length: 14 amino acids. CDR1 and CDR2 from the germline V gene are SQVTM and ANQGSEA. CDR3 residues: CSVAPGGPTYEQYF. CDR3 DNA sequence: TGCAGCGTTGCACCGGGGGGACCTACCTACGAGCAGTACTTC.

This chain joins TRBV6-5 and TRBJ2-7; tentatively, D is TRBD1 (5 bases). Trimming removed 0 bases at V and 3 bases at J, with 15 bases between. This CDR3 comprises 16 residues. Germline CDR1 is MNHEY and CDR2 is SVGAGI. The CDR3 spells CASSYSIRTRIYEQYF. The CDR3 nucleotides are TGTGCCAGCAGTTACTCTATTAGGACAAGGATCTACGAGCAGTACTTC.

The chain is built from TRBV7-2 and TRBJ2-1, with TRBD2 matching 11 bases. V dropped 5 bases and J dropped 7; count of bases not matched to a gene: 10. The CDR3 is 16 amino acids. Germline CDR1 reads SGHTA; CDR2 reads FQGNSA. The CDR3 region is CASSQGLAGGENEQFF. The CDR3 nucleotides are TGTGCCAGCAGCCAGGGTTTAGCGGGAGGGGAGAATGAGCAGTTCTTC.

The V gene is TRBV5-6, the J gene TRBJ1-4; TRBD1 is a possible D gene (5 bases). The CDR3 has 16 residues. Per germline, CDR1 SGHDT and CDR2 YYEEEE. The ends were cut back, 2 bases at V and 2 bases at J, with 13 bases in the middle. The CDR3 region is CASSFTPEGTNEKLFF. The CDR3 DNA follows: TGTGCCAGCAGCTTCACCCCGGAGGGGACTAATGAAAAACTGTTTTTT.